The sequence of this TCR beta chain was determined in a study of post-analysis software for immune sequencing data. General study results and limits: Patients carried roughly five TRBV segments more frequently than controls did, and TRBV5-6, TRBV5-1 and TRBV20-1 were among them. Controls showed significantly higher normalized Chao1 diversity than did multiple sclerosis patients.

With regard to this clonotype: As yet, its antigen is unknown.

TCR beta libraries were prepared from cDNA with unique molecular identifiers. Some 500,000 cDNA molecules were recovered from an input of about 1 to 10 million T cells. TCRdb fed the PCR reads into MiXCR, producing one record per CDR3 protein. The table lists 350,000 to 450,000 distinct CDR3 sequences, around 33% of them singletons. Deletions cut 1 base from V and 8 bases from J, with 11 bases between. Germline values: CDR1 MDHEN, CDR2 SYDVKM. The CDR3 covers 14 residues. This TCR came from a girl aged 5 to 17 with multiple sclerosis. Sequencing was carried out using blood. This chain joins TRBV28 and TRBJ2-2; D is uncertain. The CDR3 bases are TGTGCCAGCAGTTTATCCACGGCGTTTGGGGAGCTGTTTTTT. Translated, it gives CASSLSTAFGELFF.